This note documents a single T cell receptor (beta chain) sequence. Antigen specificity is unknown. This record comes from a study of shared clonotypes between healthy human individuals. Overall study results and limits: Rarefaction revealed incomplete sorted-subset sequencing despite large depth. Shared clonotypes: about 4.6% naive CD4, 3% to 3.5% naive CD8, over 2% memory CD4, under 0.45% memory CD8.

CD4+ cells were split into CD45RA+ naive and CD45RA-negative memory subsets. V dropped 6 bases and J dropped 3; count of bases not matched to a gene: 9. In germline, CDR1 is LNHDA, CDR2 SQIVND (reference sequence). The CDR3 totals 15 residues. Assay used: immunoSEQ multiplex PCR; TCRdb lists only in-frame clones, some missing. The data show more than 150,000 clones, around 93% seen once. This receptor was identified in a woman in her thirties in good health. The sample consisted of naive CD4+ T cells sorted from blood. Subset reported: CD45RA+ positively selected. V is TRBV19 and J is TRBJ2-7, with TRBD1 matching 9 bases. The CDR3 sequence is CASRGTGNKHYEQYF. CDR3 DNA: TGTGCCAGTAGGGGGACAGGGAATAAACACTACGAGCAGTACTTC.